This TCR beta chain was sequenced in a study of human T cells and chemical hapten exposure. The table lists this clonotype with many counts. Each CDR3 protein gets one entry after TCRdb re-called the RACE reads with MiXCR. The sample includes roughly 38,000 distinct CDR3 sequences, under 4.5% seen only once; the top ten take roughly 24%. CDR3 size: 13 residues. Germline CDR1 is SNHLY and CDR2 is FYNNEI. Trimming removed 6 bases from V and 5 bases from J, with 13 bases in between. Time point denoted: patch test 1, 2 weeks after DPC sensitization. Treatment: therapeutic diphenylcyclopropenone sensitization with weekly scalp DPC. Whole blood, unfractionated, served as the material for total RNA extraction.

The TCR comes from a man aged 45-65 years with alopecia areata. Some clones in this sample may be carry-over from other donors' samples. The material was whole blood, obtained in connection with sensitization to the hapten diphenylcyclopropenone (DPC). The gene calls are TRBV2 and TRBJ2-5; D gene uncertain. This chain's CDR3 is CASSETRGETQYF. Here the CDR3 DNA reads TGTGCCAGCAGCGAAACCCGAGGCGAGACCCAGTACTTC.